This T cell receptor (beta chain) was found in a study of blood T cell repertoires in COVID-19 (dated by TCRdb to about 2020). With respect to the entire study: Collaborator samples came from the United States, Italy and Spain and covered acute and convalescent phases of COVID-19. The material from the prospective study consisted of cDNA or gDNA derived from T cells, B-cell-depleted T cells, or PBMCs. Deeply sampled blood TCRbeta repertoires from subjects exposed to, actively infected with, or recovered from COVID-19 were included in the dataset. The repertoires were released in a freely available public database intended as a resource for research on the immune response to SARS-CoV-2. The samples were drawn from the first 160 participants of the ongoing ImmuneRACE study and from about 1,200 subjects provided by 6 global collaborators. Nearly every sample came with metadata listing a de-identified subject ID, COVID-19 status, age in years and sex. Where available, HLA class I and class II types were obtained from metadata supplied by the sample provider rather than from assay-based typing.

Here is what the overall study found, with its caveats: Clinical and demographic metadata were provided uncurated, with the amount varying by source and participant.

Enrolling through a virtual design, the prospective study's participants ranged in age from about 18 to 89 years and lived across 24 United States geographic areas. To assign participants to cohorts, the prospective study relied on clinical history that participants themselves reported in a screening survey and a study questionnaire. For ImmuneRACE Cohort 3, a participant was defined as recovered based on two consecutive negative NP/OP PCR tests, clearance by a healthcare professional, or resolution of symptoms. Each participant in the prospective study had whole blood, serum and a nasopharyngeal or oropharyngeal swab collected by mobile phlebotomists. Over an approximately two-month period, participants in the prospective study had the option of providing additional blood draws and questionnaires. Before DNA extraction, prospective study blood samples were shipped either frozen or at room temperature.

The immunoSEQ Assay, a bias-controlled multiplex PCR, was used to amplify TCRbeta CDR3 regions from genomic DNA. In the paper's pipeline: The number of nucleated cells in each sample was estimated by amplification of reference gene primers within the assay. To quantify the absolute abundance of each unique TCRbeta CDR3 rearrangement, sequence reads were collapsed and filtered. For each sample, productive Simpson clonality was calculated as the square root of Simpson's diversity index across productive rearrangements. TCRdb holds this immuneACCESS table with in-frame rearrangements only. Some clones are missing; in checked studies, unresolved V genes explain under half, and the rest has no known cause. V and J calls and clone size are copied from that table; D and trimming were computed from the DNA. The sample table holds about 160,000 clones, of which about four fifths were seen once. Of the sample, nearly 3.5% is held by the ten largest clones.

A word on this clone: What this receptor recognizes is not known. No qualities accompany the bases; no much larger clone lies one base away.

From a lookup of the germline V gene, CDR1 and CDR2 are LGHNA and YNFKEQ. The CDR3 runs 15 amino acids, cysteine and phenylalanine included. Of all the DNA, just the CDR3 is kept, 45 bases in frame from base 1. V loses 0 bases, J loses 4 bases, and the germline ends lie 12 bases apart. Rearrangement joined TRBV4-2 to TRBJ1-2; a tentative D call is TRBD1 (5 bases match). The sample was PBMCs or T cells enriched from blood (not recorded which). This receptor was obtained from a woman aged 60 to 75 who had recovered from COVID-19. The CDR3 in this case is CASSQDLQGTYGYTF. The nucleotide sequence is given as TGTGCCAGCAGCCAAGATCTGCAGGGAACCTATGGCTACACCTTC.